This T cell receptor beta chain was recovered during a study of T cell responses to AZD1222 COVID-19 vaccine. Clones were read by immunoSEQ multiplex PCR, and TCRdb kept only the in-frame ones, dropping some. The profile shows 30,000 to 35,000 clones, approximately 90% of them singletons. Notes on this clone: What it binds is not known.

Study-level findings and limits: Unmutated variant regions reportedly attract nearly half of all spike-specific TCRs. Repertoires were collected only later (after the peak T cell response had occurred).

The sequences come from peripheral blood, collected 28 days after the second AZD1222 dose. The receptor's source is an adult who received the AZD1222 COVID-19 vaccine.

DNA of the CDR3: TGTGCCAGCAGGAGGACAGGGGAAAGCGGGGAGCTGTTTTTT. Its protein is CASRRTGESGELFF. J is TRBJ2-2 and V is TRBV6-4; 9 positions match TRBD1. Germline trimming cut 6 bases from V and 7 bases from J; bases unmatched to any gene: 6. This CDR3 spans 14 amino acids. From germline, CDR1 is MRHNA and CDR2 SNTAGT.